A selection of T cell receptor beta chains follows, all from one sample in a study of shared T cell receptors in the human thymus. Assay: immunoSEQ multiplex PCR; the TCRdb copy retains only in-frame clones and omits some. The data show around 68,000 clones, about 96% seen once. The sample consisted of thymocytes. All receptors derive from a human donor. The CDR3 runs from the conserved cysteine through the conserved F or W. The order of the fields is J gene, clone size, V gene, D gene, CDR3 protein, CDR3 DNA. The D gene is left open where the match is weak. Only part of the rows carry a size: once, few, many, or a class if the clone is expanded.

TRBJ1-1 once TRBV19 . CASSPTPREVGTEAFF TGTGCCAGTAGCCCGACCCCTAGAGAAGTCGGCACTGAAGCTTTCTTT
TRBJ2-7 . TRBV5-4 . CASSLGQELLPYEQYF TGTGCCAGCAGCTTGGGACAGGAACTCCTTCCCTACGAGCAGTACTTC
TRBJ1-4 . TRBV4-3 . CASSPRFNEKLFF TGCGCCAGCAGCCCCAGGTTTAATGAAAAACTGTTTTTT
TRBJ1-1 . TRBV27 . CASKPHGAEAFF TGTGCCAGCAAGCCCCATGGGGCTGAAGCTTTCTTT
TRBJ2-7 . TRBV18 . CASSPFSSRTTYEQYF TGTGCCAGCTCACCATTCTCCAGCCGAACGACCTACGAGCAGTACTTC
TRBJ2-1 . TRBV4-2 TRBD2 CASSQKPGLAVSGAYNEQFF TGTGCCAGCAGCCAAAAACCGGGACTAGCGGTCTCCGGGGCCTACAATGAGCAGTTCTTC
TRBJ2-7 . TRBV5-1 TRBD2 CASSLLTSGGAESYEQYF TGCGCCAGCAGCTTGTTGACTAGCGGGGGGGCCGAATCCTACGAGCAGTACTTC
TRBJ2-3 . TRBV5-6 TRBD2 CASSLGLSSGVRTDTQYF TGTGCCAGCAGCTTGGGTTTGAGTAGCGGGGTACGCACAGATACGCAGTATTTT
TRBJ2-1 . TRBV7-2 TRBD1 CASSFPRKQGAKQNRFF TGTGCCAGCAGCTTCCCCCGGAAACAGGGGGCGAAGCAAAATCGGTTCTTC
TRBJ1-2 . TRBV4-1 TRBD1 CASSHPNRDRPNYGYTF TGCGCCAGCAGCCACCCCAACCGGGACAGGCCTAACTATGGCTACACCTTC
TRBJ2-1 . TRBV4-2 TRBD1 CASSQAPSGQSYNEQFF TGTGCCAGCAGCCAAGCTCCCTCGGGACAGTCCTACAATGAGCAGTTCTTC
TRBJ1-1 . TRBV18 . CASSPPEGRNTEAFF TGTGCCAGCTCACCACCAGAGGGAAGGAACACTGAAGCTTTCTTT
TRBJ1-6 . TRBV5-1 . CASSTPNSPLHF TGCGCCAGCAGCACCCCTAATTCACCCCTCCACTTT
TRBJ1-2 . TRBV6-5 . CASSYSFNRDYGYTF TGTGCCAGCAGTTACTCGTTTAACAGGGATTATGGCTACACCTTC
TRBJ1-2 . TRBV7-8 TRBD1 CASSYSGQGAYYGYTF TGTGCCAGCAGCTACTCGGGACAGGGGGCTTACTATGGCTACACCTTC
TRBJ1-2 . TRBV6-5 . CASSHLQGILNGYTF TGTGCCAGCAGTCACCTACAGGGAATTTTGAATGGCTACACCTTC
TRBJ2-7 . TRBV28 . CASSFLSHRGSYEQYF TGTGCCAGCAGTTTTCTATCGCACCGGGGCTCCTACGAGCAGTACTTC
TRBJ1-2 . TRBV25-1 . CASSELALGRGPYGYTF TGTGCCAGCAGTGAATTGGCTTTAGGCCGGGGACCTTATGGCTACACCTTC
TRBJ2-7 . TRBV19 . CASMGRTAGYEQYF TGTGCCAGTATGGGGAGGACAGCAGGCTACGAGCAGTACTTC
TRBJ1-2 . TRBV28 TRBD1 CASTLQWAGGSYKISNYGYTF TGTGCCAGCACCCTCCAGTGGGCAGGGGGCTCCTACAAAATATCTAACTATGGCTACACCTTC
TRBJ1-6 . TRBV2 TRBD1 CASSDSFSRGRRSNSPLHF TGTGCCAGCAGTGATAGTTTTTCAAGGGGGCGCCGTTCGAACTCACCCCTCCACTTT
TRBJ2-7 . TRBV7-9 . CASSPTLSTEQYF TGTGCCAGCAGCCCGACCTTGTCGACCGAGCAGTACTTC
TRBJ1-5 . TRBV6-5 . CATRTGNQPQHF TGTGCCACCCGGACCGGGAATCAGCCCCAGCATTTT
TRBJ1-2 . TRBV27 TRBD1 CASTLLGDRGHGYTF TGTGCCAGCACCCTACTCGGCGACAGGGGGCATGGCTACACCTTC
TRBJ1-6 . TRBV28 . CASSFSRSRGHNNSPLHF TGTGCCAGCAGTTTTAGTAGGTCGCGTGGACACAATAATTCACCCCTCCACTTT
TRBJ1-6 few TRBV28 . CVTKGAGGVSPLHF TGTGTAACCAAGGGAGCCGGAGGGGTTTCACCCCTCCACTTT
TRBJ2-1 . TRBV6-5 TRBD1 CASSYSYRGSDEQFF TGTGCCAGCAGTTACTCGTACAGGGGTAGCGATGAGCAGTTCTTC
TRBJ2-5 . TRBV4-2 TRBD2 CASSQIAGAGETQYF TGTGCCAGCAGCCAGATAGCGGGGGCGGGGGAGACCCAGTACTTC
TRBJ1-3 . TRBV27 TRBD1 CASSLSGGRQGKVRVPSSGNTIYF TGTGCCAGCAGTTTAAGTGGTGGGCGACAGGGTAAAGTTAGGGTGCCCAGCTCTGGAAACACCATATATTTT
TRBJ1-2 . TRBV7-4 . CASRPSSRVGFGYGYTF TGTGCCAGCAGGCCCTCCAGCAGGGTGGGATTTGGCTATGGCTACACCTTC
TRBJ1-2 . TRBV15 TRBD1 CATSRGQGRNYGYTF TGTGCCACCAGCAGAGGACAGGGACGTAACTATGGCTACACCTTC
TRBJ1-4 once TRBV7-9 TRBD1 CASSYRTGGHEKLFF TGTGCCAGCAGTTATAGGACAGGGGGGCATGAAAAACTGTTTTTT
TRBJ1-2 . TRBV7-3 TRBD1 CASSFTGGYGYTF TGTGCCAGCAGCTTTACAGGGGGCTATGGCTACACCTTC
TRBJ1-6 . TRBV11-1 . CASSQTAGSGFEPLHF TGTGCCAGCAGCCAGACGGCGGGGTCTGGTTTTGAACCCCTCCACTTT
TRBJ1-1 . TRBV7-3 TRBD1 CASSNEGTENTEAFF TGTGCCAGCAGCAACGAAGGGACAGAGAACACTGAAGCTTTCTTT
TRBJ2-3 . TRBV6-4 TRBD2 CASRQAGDTDTQYF TGTGCCAGCAGACAAGCGGGGGACACAGATACGCAGTATTTT
TRBJ1-2 . TRBV4-1 . CASSPWTLAYGYTF TGCGCCAGCAGCCCCTGGACGCTAGCTTATGGCTACACCTTC
TRBJ2-7 . TRBV5-5 . CASSLAGNEQYF TGTGCCAGCAGCTTGGCAGGGAACGAGCAGTACTTC
TRBJ2-7 . TRBV7-9 . CAIQVPGPYEQYF TGTGCCATTCAAGTCCCTGGGCCCTACGAGCAGTACTTC
TRBJ2-1 . TRBV21-1 . CASSKETSDSYNEQFF TGTGCCAGCAGCAAAGAGACTAGCGACTCCTACAATGAGCAGTTCTTC
TRBJ2-2 . TRBV4-2 TRBD2 CASSQDELAGGPGDTGELFF TGTGCCAGCAGCCAAGATGAGCTAGCGGGGGGGCCCGGGGACACCGGGGAGCTGTTTTTT
TRBJ1-1 . TRBV28 TRBD1 CASSPKTGVGTEAFF TGTGCCAGCAGTCCTAAGACAGGGGTAGGGACTGAAGCTTTCTTT
TRBJ1-1 . TRBV18 TRBD1 CASSPRGLAFF TGTGCCAGCTCACCAAGGGGGCTGGCTTTCTTT
TRBJ2-1 . TRBV5-1 . CASRTKVGHNEQFF TGCGCCAGCAGGACGAAAGTAGGTCACAATGAGCAGTTCTTC
TRBJ1-4 . TRBV7-2 . CASSLGVGQNEKLFF TGTGCCAGCAGCTTAGGGGTAGGACAGAACGAAAAACTGTTTTTT
TRBJ1-6 . TRBV19 TRBD1 CASSIPRTGGNSPLHF TGTGCCAGTAGTATTCCAAGGACAGGAGGCAATTCACCCCTCCACTTT
TRBJ2-7 . TRBV5-3 . CARSLAAGLDEQYF TGTGCCAGAAGCTTGGCGGCAGGGCTCGACGAGCAGTACTTC
TRBJ1-5 . TRBV19 . CASSLLPWVGSYSNQPQHF TGTGCCAGTAGTCTATTACCATGGGTAGGGTCTTATAGCAATCAGCCCCAGCATTTT
TRBJ1-4 . TRBV4-2 . CASSQREEATNEKLFF TGTGCCAGCAGCCAAAGGGAGGAAGCAACTAATGAAAAACTGTTTTTT
TRBJ2-1 . TRBV14 TRBD2 CASSPRTSGSTYNEQFF TGTGCCAGCAGCCCTAGGACTAGCGGGTCCACCTACAATGAGCAGTTCTTC
TRBJ1-1 . TRBV5-1 TRBD1 CASGDSNTEAFF TGCGCCAGCGGGGACAGTAACACTGAAGCTTTCTTT
TRBJ2-5 . TRBV12-5 . CASGSRAYQETQYF TGTGCTAGTGGTTCCCGGGCCTACCAAGAGACCCAGTACTTC
TRBJ1-1 once TRBV7-9 TRBD1 CASSLARTGNRNTEAFF TGTGCCAGCAGCTTAGCGAGGACAGGGAATCGAAACACTGAAGCTTTCTTT
TRBJ1-4 . TRBV27 TRBD1 CASSDRTGRVGIATNEKLFF TGTGCCAGCTCGGACAGGACAGGTCGTGTTGGGATTGCAACTAATGAAAAACTGTTTTTT
TRBJ1-1 . TRBV4-1 TRBD1 CASSQDKMTGKTEAFF TGCGCCAGCAGCCAAGATAAAATGACAGGGAAGACTGAAGCTTTCTTT
TRBJ2-1 . TRBV4-3 TRBD2 CASSQEPAGALDEQFF TGCGCCAGCAGCCAAGAACCAGCGGGGGCTTTGGATGAGCAGTTCTTC
TRBJ2-6 . TRBV30 . CAWTHVMQGSGANVLTF TGTGCCTGGACCCACGTAATGCAGGGATCTGGGGCCAACGTCCTGACTTTC
TRBJ1-1 once TRBV15 TRBD1 CATSLPGQGMGYTEAFF TGTGCCACTTCACTCCCGGGACAGGGGATGGGGTACACTGAAGCTTTCTTT